Following are 24 T cell receptor beta chains from one sample sequenced in a study of T cell responses to AZD1222 COVID-19 vaccine. The assay was immunoSEQ multiplex PCR, and TCRdb's table has in-frame clones only and misses some. Of more than 150,000 clones in the sample, approximately 94% are singletons; the top ten hold around 1.5%. This material consisted of peripheral blood, taken 28 days after the second AZD1222 dose. These receptors originate from an adult who received the AZD1222 COVID-19 vaccine.

This clone was detected only a few times. The chain employs TRBV10-3 and TRBJ2-1; the match to TRBD2 covers 11 bases. V lost 6 bases to trimming and J lost 7 bases; unmatched junction nucleotides: 5. Looked up from germline, CDR1 is ENHRY and CDR2 is SYGVKD. CDR3 length: 14 amino acids. CDR3 region: CAISVTSGVNEQFF. In DNA, the CDR3 is TGTGCCATCAGCGTGACTAGCGGGGTAAATGAGCAGTTCTTC.

This clone has just one count. This chain uses TRBV6-4 with TRBJ2-3; 8 positions match TRBD2. With 4 bases clipped from V and 1 base from J, the junction kept 7 bases outside the gene matches. CDR3 length: 16 amino acids. Germline assignment: CDR1 MRHNA and CDR2 SNTAGT. CDR3 nucleotide sequence: TGTGCCAGCAGTGTGGCGGGGGGCCGAGGCACAGATACGCAGTATTTT. The encoded protein is CASSVAGGRGTDTQYF.

The count of this clone is one. This chain joins TRBV27 and TRBJ1-2; TRBD1 aligns across 7 bases. This CDR3 has 17 residues. The ends lost 5 bases at V and 1 base at J; junction bases unmatched: 13. Looked up from germline, CDR1 is MNHEY and CDR2 is SMNVEV (reference sequence). The CDR3 DNA reads as TGTGCCAGCAGTCCACACCGGGACAGCCGAGATAACTATGGCTACACCTTC. It codes for CASSPHRDSRDNYGYTF.

The rearrangement links TRBV10-2 to TRBJ1-1; D call uncertain. Germline CDR1 reads WSHSY; CDR2 reads SAAADI. This CDR3 region has 10 residues. Between the trimmed V and J ends, which lost 8 bases and 4 bases, there was a span of 5 bases. DNA of the CDR3: TGCGCCAGCCAGAGCACTGAAGCTTTCTTT. It codes for CASQSTEAFF.

The rearrangement links TRBV19 to TRBJ2-7; 8 bases match TRBD2. CDR1 is LNHDA and CDR2 is SQIVND in the germline V gene (reference sequence). V lost 5 bases and J lost 6; bases outside the gene matches: 15. The CDR3 sequence is 16 residues long. The CDR3 sequence: CASSFGRVSLLTEQYF. CDR3 DNA: TGTGCCAGTAGTTTCGGGAGGGTCTCCCTTCTCACCGAGCAGTACTTC.

This clone was seen just once. This chain uses TRBV5-4 with TRBJ1-1; D uncertain. Germline-derived CDR1 and CDR2 are SGHNT and YYREEE (reference sequence). V lost 4 bases, J lost 8 bases, and 15 bases lay in between. The CDR3 contains 13 residues. The CDR3 coding sequence is TGTGCCAGCAGCCTAACGAATAGCCCCGAAGCTTTCTTT. It specifies CASSLTNSPEAFF.

V gene TRBV27 combines with J gene TRBJ1-1; no reliable D call. This CDR3 is 13 amino acids long. Germline V lookup: CDR1 MNHEY, CDR2 SMNVEV (reference sequence). V was clipped by 2 bases and J by 4 bases, with 8 bases between them. The CDR3 sequence is CASSLGSPTEAFF. The DNA for the CDR3 is TGTGCCAGCAGTTTAGGCTCCCCCACTGAAGCTTTCTTT.

The chain is built from TRBV7-2 and TRBJ2-7; D may be TRBD2 (6 bases). Trimming shortened V by 5 bases and J by 4 bases, and 15 bases separated the two germline ends. From germline, CDR1 is SGHTA and CDR2 FQGNSA. The CDR3 length is 14 residues. CDR3 in DNA: TGTGCCAGCAGCCCCTTAGGGAGGAGGTACGAGCAGTACTTC. Translation gives CASSPLGRRYEQYF.

V usage is TRBV28 and J usage is TRBJ1-2; D may be TRBD1 (5 bases). The germline CDR1 and CDR2 sequences are MDHEN and SYDVKM. Trimming took 2 bases from V and 2 from J, leaving 9 bases between them. This CDR3 contains 14 residues. Written as DNA, the CDR3 is TGTGCCAGCAGTTTACAGGGTTCGAACTATGGCTACACCTTC. It encodes CASSLQGSNYGYTF.

Here the CDR3 reads CASSPGTTGNTIYF. The CDR3 DNA sequence: TGCGCCAGCAGCCCCGGGACTACTGGAAACACCATATATTTT. The chain employs TRBV5-1 and TRBJ1-3, with a weak D call TRBD1 (5 bases). Trimming removed 4 bases at V and 2 bases at J, with 10 bases between. In germline, CDR1 is SGHRS, CDR2 YFSETQ. This CDR3 region has 14 residues.

V and J are TRBV7-9 and TRBJ1-4; 7 bases agree with TRBD1. Germline assignment: CDR1 SEHNR and CDR2 FQNEAQ (reference sequence). The V gene end was trimmed by 5 bases and the J gene end by 8 bases; junction bases not matched to a gene: 8. The length of the CDR3 is 14 residues. CDR3 in DNA: TGTGCCAGCAGCACACAGACAGGGATGGAAAAACTGTTTTTT. It encodes CASSTQTGMEKLFF.

In this sample, this clone turned up once. J is TRBJ1-2 and V is TRBV7-3, with D maybe TRBD1 (5 bases). Germline CDR1 SGHTA, CDR2 FQGTGA. This CDR3 has 13 residues. V was cut by 5 bases and J by 2 bases, with 9 bases left in between. The CDR3 is CASSLGANYGYTF. Here the CDR3 DNA reads TGTGCCAGCAGCCTCGGGGCAAACTATGGCTACACCTTC.

The chain carries TRBV2 and TRBJ1-1, with D unclear. The germline V gene encodes CDR1 SNHLY and CDR2 FYNNEI. V was cut by 9 bases and J by 6 bases, with 17 bases left in between. CDR3 size: 13 residues. In DNA, the CDR3 is TGTGCCAGAGGACGGCCCGGAGCGGCTGAAGCTTTCTTT. Translation gives CARGRPGAAEAFF.

The chain combines TRBV5-4 with TRBJ1-1; 7 bases fit TRBD1. The CDR3 extends over 15 amino acids. Germline CDR1 and CDR2: SGHNT and YYREEE (reference sequence). V lost 4 bases to trimming and J lost 6 bases; unmatched junction nucleotides: 12. The CDR3 loop reads CASSRVAGGFSEAFF. The DNA of the CDR3 is TGTGCCAGCAGCCGAGTGGCAGGGGGTTTCTCTGAAGCTTTCTTT.

The rearrangement uses TRBV7-3 and TRBJ2-5; 7 nucleotides line up with TRBD2. The germline V gene encodes CDR1 SGHTA and CDR2 FQGTGA. CDR3 length: 13 amino acids. V shed 5 bases, J shed 2 bases, and the junction held 2 bases outside the gene matches. CDR3 sequence: CASSRGVQETQYF. CDR3 DNA: TGTGCCAGCAGCCGGGGGGTTCAAGAGACCCAGTACTTC.

This sequence joins TRBV3-1 (or the pseudogene TRBV3-2) and TRBJ2-5; D remains unclear. CDR1 LGHDT and CDR2 YNNKEL come from the germline V gene (reference sequence). The V gene lost 2 bases and the J gene lost 5 bases, with 3 bases spanning the gap. The CDR3 extends over 11 amino acids. The CDR3 DNA is TGTGCCAGCAGCCAATCGGAGACCCAGTACTTC. Translation gives CASSQSETQYF.

The V and J genes are TRBV7-2 and TRBJ2-7; the D gene is possibly TRBD2 (5 bases). The germline V gene has CDR1 SGHTA and CDR2 FQGNSA. The CDR3 covers 16 residues. V shed 1 base and J shed 3 bases, with 16 bases lying between them. CDR3 sequence: CASSLGRRTAVYEQYF. The CDR3 region has the DNA TGTGCCAGCAGCTTAGGCCGTCGGACTGCTGTCTACGAGCAGTACTTC.

The chain joins TRBV7-2 to TRBJ2-7; 7 bases match TRBD2. CDR1 is SGHTA and CDR2 is FQGNSA in the germline V gene. Trimming removed 2 bases from V and 7 bases from J; junction bases left unmatched: 2. The CDR3 has 12 amino acids. The CDR3 protein is CASSLRGEEQYF. The CDR3 DNA reads as TGTGCCAGCAGCTTACGGGGGGAAGAGCAGTACTTC.

V gene TRBV11-2 combines with J gene TRBJ2-7; a possible D gene is TRBD1 (6 bases). V was cut by 4 bases and J by 4 bases, with 17 bases left in between. The germline V gene encodes CDR1 SGHAT and CDR2 FQNNGV. This CDR3 is built from 15 residues. The CDR3, as DNA: TGTGCCAGCAGCTCCAGGGGTCAGTTCATATACGAGCAGTACTTC. As protein: CASSSRGQFIYEQYF.

The sample holds one count of this clone. This chain uses TRBV5-4 with TRBJ2-5, with 7 positions matching TRBD1. The CDR3 extends over 15 amino acids. Germline V gene lookup returns CDR1 SGHNT and CDR2 YYREEE (reference sequence). With V trimmed by 4 bases and J by 1 base, 7 bases remained unmatched. The CDR3 nucleotides are TGTGCCAGCAGCCATCAGGACAGGTCCCAAGAGACCCAGTACTTC. Amino acids: CASSHQDRSQETQYF.

This sequence joins TRBV28 and TRBJ1-5, with TRBD1 as a possible D gene (6 bases). The CDR3 sequence is 17 residues long. The germline V gene has CDR1 MDHEN and CDR2 SYDVKM. The V end lost 3 bases, the J end lost 0 bases, and 15 bases lay between the germline ends. The CDR3 sequence is CASSLVGQGHSNQPQHF. The CDR3 region has the DNA TGTGCCAGCAGTTTGGTGGGTCAGGGACATAGCAATCAGCCCCAGCATTTT.

This chain uses TRBV25-1 with TRBJ1-3, with no clear D. This CDR3 has 16 amino acids. Trimming took 0 bases from V and 0 from J, leaving 9 bases between them. CDR1 is MGHDK and CDR2 is SYGVNS in the germline V gene. The CDR3, as DNA: TGTGCCAGCAGTGAATACGGATCGTACTCTGGAAACACCATATATTTT. Translating it yields CASSEYGSYSGNTIYF. Full variable domain (missing parts from reference TRBV25-1 and TRBJ1-3): EADIYQTPRYLVIGTGKKITLECSQTMGHDKMYWYQQDPGMELHLIHYSYGVNSTEKGDLSSESTVSRIRTEHFPLTLESARPSHTSQYLCASSEYGSYSGNTIYFGEGSWLTVV.

V is TRBV6-1 and J is TRBJ1-5; D gene ambiguous. The length of the CDR3 is 13 residues. V was pared by 1 base and J by 9 bases, with 10 bases between. Per germline, CDR1 MNHNS and CDR2 SASEGT. The CDR3 DNA reads as TGTGCCAGCAGTGAAGTACAAGTAACGCCCCAGCATTTT. Translated: CASSEVQVTPQHF.

The chain joins TRBV19 to TRBJ2-7; TRBD2 aligns across 10 bases. Looked up from germline, CDR1 is LNHDA and CDR2 is SQIVND (reference sequence). The trim removed 3 bases at V and 2 bases at J, leaving 4 bases unmatched. This CDR3 is built from 15 residues. DNA of the CDR3: TGTGCCAGTAGTATTTTAGCGGGAGGCACCTACGAGCAGTACTTC. This translates into CASSILAGGTYEQYF.